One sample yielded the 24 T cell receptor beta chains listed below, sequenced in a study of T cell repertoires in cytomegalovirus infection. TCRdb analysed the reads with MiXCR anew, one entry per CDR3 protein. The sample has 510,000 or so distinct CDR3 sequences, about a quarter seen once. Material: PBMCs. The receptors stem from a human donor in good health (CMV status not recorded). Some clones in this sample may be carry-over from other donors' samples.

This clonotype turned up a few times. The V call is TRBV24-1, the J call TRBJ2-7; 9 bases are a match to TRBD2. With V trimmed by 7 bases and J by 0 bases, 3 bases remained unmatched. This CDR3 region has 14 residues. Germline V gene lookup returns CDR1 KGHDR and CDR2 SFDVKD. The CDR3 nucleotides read TGTGCCACCAGCCTTAGCGGGAGCTCCTACGAGCAGTACTTC. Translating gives CATSLSGSSYEQYF.

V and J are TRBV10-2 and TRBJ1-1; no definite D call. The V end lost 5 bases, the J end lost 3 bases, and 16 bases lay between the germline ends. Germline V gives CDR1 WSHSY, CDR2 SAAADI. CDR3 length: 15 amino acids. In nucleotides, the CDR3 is TGCGCCAGCAGTCACACGCGGTTCCTCCACACTGAAGCTTTCTTT. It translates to CASSHTRFLHTEAFF.

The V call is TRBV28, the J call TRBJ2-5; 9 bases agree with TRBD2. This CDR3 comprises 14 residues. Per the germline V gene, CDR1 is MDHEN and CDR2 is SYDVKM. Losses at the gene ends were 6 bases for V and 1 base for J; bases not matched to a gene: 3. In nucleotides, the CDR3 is TGTGCCAGCAGGGCGGGAGGGTCCCAAGAGACCCAGTACTTC. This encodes CASRAGGSQETQYF.

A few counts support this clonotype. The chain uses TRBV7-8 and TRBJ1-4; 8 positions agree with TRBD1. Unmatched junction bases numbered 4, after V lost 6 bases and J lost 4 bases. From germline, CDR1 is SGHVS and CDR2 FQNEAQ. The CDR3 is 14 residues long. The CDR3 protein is CASRGDRSNEKLFF. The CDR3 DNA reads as TGTGCCAGCAGGGGGGACAGGAGTAATGAAAAACTGTTTTTT.

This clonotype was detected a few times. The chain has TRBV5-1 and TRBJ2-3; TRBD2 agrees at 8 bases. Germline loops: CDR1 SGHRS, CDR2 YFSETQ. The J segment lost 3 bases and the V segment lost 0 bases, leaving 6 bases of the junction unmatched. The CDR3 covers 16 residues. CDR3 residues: CASSLAVAGITDTQYF. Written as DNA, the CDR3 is TGCGCCAGCAGCTTGGCGGTAGCGGGAATAACAGATACGCAGTATTTT.

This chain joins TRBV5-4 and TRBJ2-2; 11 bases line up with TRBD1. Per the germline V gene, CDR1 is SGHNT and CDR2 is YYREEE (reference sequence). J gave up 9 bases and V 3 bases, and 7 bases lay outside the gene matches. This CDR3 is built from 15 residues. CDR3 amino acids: CASSWGQGGRRELFF. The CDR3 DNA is TGTGCCAGCAGCTGGGGACAGGGGGGACGACGGGAGCTGTTTTTT.

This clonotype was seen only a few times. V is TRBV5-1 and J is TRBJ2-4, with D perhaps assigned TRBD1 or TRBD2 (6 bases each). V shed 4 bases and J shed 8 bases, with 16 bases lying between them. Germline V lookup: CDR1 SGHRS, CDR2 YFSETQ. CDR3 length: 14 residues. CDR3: CASSPEGVGHIQYF. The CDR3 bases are TGCGCCAGCAGCCCGGAGGGGGTGGGGCACATTCAGTACTTC. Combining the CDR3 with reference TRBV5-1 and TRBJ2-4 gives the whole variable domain KAGVTQTPRYLIKTRGQQVTLSCSPISGHRSVSWYQQTPGQGLQFLFEYFSETQRNKGNFPGRFSGRQFSNSRSEMNVSTLELGDSALYLCASSPEGVGHIQYFGAGTRLSVL.

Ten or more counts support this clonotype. CDR3 DNA: TGTGCCAGCAGCTTGGTATACGACAGCCCGAACTATGGCTACACCTTC. It codes for CASSLVYDSPNYGYTF. This chain uses TRBV5-5 with TRBJ1-2; D perhaps matches TRBD1 (5 bases). V was cut by 0 bases and J by 2 bases, with 14 bases left in between. The germline V gene encodes CDR1 SGHKS and CDR2 YYEKEE (reference sequence). The CDR3 is 16 amino acids.

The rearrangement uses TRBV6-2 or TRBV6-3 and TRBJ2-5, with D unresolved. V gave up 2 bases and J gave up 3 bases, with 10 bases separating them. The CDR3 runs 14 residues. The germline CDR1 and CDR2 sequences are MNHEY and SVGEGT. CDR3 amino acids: CASSYASWEETQYF. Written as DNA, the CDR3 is TGTGCCAGCAGTTACGCCTCTTGGGAAGAGACCCAGTACTTC.

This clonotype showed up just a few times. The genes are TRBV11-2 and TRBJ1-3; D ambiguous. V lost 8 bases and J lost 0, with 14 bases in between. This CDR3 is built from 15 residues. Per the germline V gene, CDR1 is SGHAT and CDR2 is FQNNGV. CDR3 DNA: TGTGCCAGCGCGACTGCCCCTTACTCTGGAAACACCATATATTTT. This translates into CASATAPYSGNTIYF.

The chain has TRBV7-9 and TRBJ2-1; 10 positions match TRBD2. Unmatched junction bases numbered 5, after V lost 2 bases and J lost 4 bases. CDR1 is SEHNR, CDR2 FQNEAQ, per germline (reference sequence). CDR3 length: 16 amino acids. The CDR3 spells CASSLSRTSGYNEQFF. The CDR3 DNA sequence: TGTGCCAGCAGCTTATCCAGGACTAGCGGTTACAATGAGCAGTTCTTC.

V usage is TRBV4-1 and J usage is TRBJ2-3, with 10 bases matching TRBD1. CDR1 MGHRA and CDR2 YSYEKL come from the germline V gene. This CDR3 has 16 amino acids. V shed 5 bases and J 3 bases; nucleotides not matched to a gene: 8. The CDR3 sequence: CASSLRQGASTDTQYF. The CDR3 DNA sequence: TGCGCCAGCAGCTTGAGACAGGGGGCCTCGACAGATACGCAGTATTTT.

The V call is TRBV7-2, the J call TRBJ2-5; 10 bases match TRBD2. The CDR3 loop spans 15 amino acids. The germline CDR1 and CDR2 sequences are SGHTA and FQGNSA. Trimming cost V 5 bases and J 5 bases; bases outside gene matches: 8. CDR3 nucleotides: TGTGCCAGCAGCCGTCTAGCGGGAGCTAGGGAGACCCAGTACTTC. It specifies CASSRLAGARETQYF.

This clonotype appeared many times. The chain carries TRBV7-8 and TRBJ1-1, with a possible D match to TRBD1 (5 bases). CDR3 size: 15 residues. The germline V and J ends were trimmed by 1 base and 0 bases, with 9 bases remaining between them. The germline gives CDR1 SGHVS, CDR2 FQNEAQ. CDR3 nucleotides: TGTGCCAGCAGCTTAGTTCGGGGGATGAACACTGAAGCTTTCTTT. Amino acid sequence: CASSLVRGMNTEAFF.

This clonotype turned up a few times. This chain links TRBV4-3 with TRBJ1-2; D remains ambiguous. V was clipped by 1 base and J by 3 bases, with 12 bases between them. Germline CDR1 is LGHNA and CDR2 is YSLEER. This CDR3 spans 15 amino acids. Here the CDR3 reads CASSQGEGRDYGYTF. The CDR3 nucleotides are TGCGCCAGCAGCCAAGGGGAAGGGAGGGACTATGGCTACACCTTC.

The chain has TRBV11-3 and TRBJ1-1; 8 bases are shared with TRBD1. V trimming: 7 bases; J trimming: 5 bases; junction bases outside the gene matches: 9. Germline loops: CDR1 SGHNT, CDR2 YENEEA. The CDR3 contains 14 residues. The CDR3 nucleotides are TGTGCCAGCACCGCCGACAGGGGAGGGACTGAAGCTTTCTTT. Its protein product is CASTADRGGTEAFF.

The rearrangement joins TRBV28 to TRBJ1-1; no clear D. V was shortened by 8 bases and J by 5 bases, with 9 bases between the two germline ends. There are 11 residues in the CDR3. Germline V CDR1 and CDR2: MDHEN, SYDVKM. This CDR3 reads CASPSVTEAFF. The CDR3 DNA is TGTGCCAGCCCCTCCGTGACTGAAGCTTTCTTT. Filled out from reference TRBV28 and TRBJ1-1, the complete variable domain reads DVKVTQSSRYLVKRTGEKVFLECVQDMDHENMFWYRQDPGLGLRLIYFSYDVKMKEKGDIPEGYSVSREKKERFSLILESASTNQTSMYLCASPSVTEAFFGQGTRLTVV.

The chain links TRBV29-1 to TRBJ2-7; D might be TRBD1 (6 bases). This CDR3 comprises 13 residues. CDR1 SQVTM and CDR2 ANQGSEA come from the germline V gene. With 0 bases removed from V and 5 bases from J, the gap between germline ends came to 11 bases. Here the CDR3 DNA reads TGCAGCGTTGAAGACCAGGGGTACCACGAGCAGTACTTC. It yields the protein CSVEDQGYHEQYF.

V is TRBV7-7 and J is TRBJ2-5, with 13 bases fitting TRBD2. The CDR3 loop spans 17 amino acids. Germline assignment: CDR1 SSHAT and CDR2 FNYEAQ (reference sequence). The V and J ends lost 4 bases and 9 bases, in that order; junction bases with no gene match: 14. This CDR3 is CASSSRLAGGGQDAQYF. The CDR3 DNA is TGTGCCAGCAGCTCGCGACTAGCGGGAGGCGGGCAAGATGCCCAGTACTTC.

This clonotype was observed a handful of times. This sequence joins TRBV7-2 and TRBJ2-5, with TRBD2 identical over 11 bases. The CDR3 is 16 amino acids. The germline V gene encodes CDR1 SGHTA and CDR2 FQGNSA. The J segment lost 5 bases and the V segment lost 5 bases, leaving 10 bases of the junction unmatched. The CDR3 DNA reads TGTGCCAGCAGCCTTAGCGGGAGGGCCCGGGGGGAGACCCAGTACTTC. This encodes CASSLSGRARGETQYF.

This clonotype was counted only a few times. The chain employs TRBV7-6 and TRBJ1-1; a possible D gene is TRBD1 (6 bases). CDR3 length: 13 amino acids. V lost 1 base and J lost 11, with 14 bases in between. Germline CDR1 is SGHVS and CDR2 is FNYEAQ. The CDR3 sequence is CASSLVAGVWAFF. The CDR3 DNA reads TGTGCCAGCAGCTTAGTAGCAGGGGTTTGGGCTTTCTTT.

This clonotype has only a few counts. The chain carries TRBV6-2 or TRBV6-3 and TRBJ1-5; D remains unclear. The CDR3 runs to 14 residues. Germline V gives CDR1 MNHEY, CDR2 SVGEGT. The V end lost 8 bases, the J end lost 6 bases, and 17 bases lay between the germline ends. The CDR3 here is CASAGISNGQPQHF. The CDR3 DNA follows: TGTGCCAGCGCAGGCATTTCAAACGGTCAGCCCCAGCATTTT.

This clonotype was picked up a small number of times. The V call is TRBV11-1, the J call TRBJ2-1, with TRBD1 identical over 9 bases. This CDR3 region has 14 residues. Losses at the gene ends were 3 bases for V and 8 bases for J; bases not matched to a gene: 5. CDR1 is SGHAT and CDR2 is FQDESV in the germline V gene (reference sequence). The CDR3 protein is CASSLRQGGDEQFF. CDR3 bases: TGTGCCAGCAGCTTGCGACAGGGGGGGGATGAGCAGTTCTTC.

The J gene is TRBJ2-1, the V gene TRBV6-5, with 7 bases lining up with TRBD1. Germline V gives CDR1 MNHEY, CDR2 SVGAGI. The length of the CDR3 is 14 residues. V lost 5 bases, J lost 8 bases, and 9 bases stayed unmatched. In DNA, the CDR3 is TGTGCCAGCAGTCTCAGGGGGTCGAGCGATGAGCAGTTCTTC. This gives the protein CASSLRGSSDEQFF.